These T cell receptor beta chains were read from a single sample in a study of shared clonotypes between healthy human individuals. Produced via immunoSEQ multiplex PCR; TCRdb's table is partial and in-frame only. This sample has about a million clones; around four fifths occur once, and the top ten carry around 1.5%. The sample consisted of memory CD4+ T cells sorted from blood. Receptors were obtained from a man aged 18 to 30 in good health. The CDR3 runs from the conserved cysteine through the conserved F or W. A D gene is named only where the DNA matches it firmly. A row's size may be missing; if present it is once, few, many or a size class.

size	V	D	J	CDR3
NA	TRBV6-5	TRBD1	TRBJ2-1	CASSSTGGAYNEQFF
NA	TRBV27	NA	TRBJ1-3	CASSLSGVLSGNTIYF
NA	TRBV5-6	NA	TRBJ2-2	CASSLAPGGVGTGELFF
NA	TRBV7-3	NA	TRBJ2-5	CASSSGIGAGETQYF
NA	TRBV5-1	NA	TRBJ1-4	CASSSGSADEKLFF
NA	TRBV7-9	NA	TRBJ2-7	CASSSTVNSYEQYF
NA	TRBV14	TRBD1	TRBJ2-7	CASSQLQGSYEQYF
NA	TRBV19	NA	TRBJ2-1	CASSMRYFRGPTDNEQFF
NA	TRBV5-6	NA	TRBJ1-4	CASSLRLATNEKLFF
NA	TRBV5-6	NA	TRBJ1-3	CASSPTGSGNTIYF
NA	TRBV15	NA	TRBJ1-1	CATSSDRITNEAFF
few	TRBV7-8	NA	TRBJ1-2	CASSSERAYGYTF
NA	TRBV4-1	NA	TRBJ2-1	CASSQVGHEQFF
NA	TRBV6-1	TRBD2	TRBJ2-7	CASRNPGLAEGSF
NA	TRBV4-3	NA	TRBJ2-5	CASSPRTKETQYF
NA	TRBV28	NA	TRBJ2-7	CASSWGLRDEQYF
once	TRBV7-9	TRBD2	TRBJ2-3	CASSSGLAGVRTDTQYF
NA	TRBV11-2	TRBD2	TRBJ2-1	CASSLGSLAGAYNEQFF
NA	TRBV29-1	NA	TRBJ2-5	CSVDLRYLETQYF
NA	TRBV19	NA	TRBJ1-3	CASSLRAATSGNTIYF
NA	TRBV10-3	NA	TRBJ1-2	CAISPDGNYGYTF
many	TRBV5-8	TRBD1	TRBJ1-1	CASSLEGAKAFF